This T cell receptor (beta chain) was captured by sequencing in a study of blood T cell repertoires in COVID-19. Study-wide context: The United States, Italy and Spain supplied acute and convalescent COVID-19 samples. The cDNA or gDNA used as material had been derived from T cells, B-cell-depleted T cells, or PBMCs.

This CDR3 is built from 12 residues. The V and J ends lost 9 bases and 8 bases respectively, with 15 bases between them. The germline gives CDR1 SNHLY, CDR2 FYNNEI. This clone was counted a single time. Original processing notes: Nucleated cell number was recorded as an estimate derived from reference gene primer amplification. Measured with immunoSEQ multiplex PCR; TCRdb has only the in-frame clones, and not every one. V and J calls and clone size are those listed in that table; D and trimming were worked out from the DNA. The data hold approximately 81,000 clones, with roughly 91% observed a single time.

This receptor was obtained from a woman in her forties or fifties in a cohort sampled during active COVID-19. What was sequenced was peripheral blood. The V call is TRBV2, the J call TRBJ2-3; the D gene is possibly TRBD1 (5 bases). Here the CDR3 DNA reads TGTGCCAGTGGGGCTGCTTCGGGTACGCAGTATTTT. It translates to CASGAASGTQYF. Filled out from reference TRBV2 and TRBJ2-3, the complete variable domain reads EPEVTQTPSHQVTQMGQEVILRCVPISNHLYFYWYRQILGQKVEFLVSFYNNEISEKSEIFDDQFSVERPDGSNFTLKIRSTKLEDSAMYFCASGAASGTQYFGPGTRLTVL.